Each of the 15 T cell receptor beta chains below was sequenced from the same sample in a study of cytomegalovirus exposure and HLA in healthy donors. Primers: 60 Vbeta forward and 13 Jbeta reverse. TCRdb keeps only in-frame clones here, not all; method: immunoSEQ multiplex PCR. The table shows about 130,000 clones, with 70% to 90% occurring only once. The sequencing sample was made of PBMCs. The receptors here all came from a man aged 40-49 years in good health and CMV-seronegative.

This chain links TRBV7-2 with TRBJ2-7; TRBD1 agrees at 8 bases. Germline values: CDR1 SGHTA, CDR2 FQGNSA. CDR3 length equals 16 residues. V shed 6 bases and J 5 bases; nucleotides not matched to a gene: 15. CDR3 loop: CASRRYLTGDTNEQYF. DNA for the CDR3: TGTGCCAGCAGACGATACCTGACAGGGGATACGAACGAGCAGTACTTC. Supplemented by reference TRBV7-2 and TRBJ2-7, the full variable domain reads GAGVSQSPSNKVTEKGKDVELRCDPISGHTALYWYRQSLGQGLEFLIYFQGNSAPDKSGLPSDRFSAERTGGSVSTLTIQRTQQEDSAVYLCASRRYLTGDTNEQYFGPGTRLTVT.

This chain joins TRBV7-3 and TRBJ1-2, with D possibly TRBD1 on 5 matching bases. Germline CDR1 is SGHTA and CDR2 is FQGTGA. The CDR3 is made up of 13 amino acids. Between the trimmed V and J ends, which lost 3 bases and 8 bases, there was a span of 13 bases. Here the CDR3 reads CASSLGRDYGYTF. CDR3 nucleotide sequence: TGTGCCAGCAGCTTGGGCAGGGATTACGGCTACACCTTC.

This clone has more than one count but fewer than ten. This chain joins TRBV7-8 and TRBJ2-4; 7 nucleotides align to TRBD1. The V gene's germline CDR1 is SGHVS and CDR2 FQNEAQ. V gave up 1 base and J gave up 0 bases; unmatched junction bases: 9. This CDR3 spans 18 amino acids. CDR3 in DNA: TGTGCCAGCAGCTTAGAAGAGACAGGGTACTCAGCCAAAAACATTCAGTACTTC. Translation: CASSLEETGYSAKNIQYF.

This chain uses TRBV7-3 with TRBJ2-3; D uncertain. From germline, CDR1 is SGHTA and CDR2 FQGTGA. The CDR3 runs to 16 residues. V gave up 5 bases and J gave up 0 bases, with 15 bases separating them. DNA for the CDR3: TGTGCCAGCAGCACCCGACAACGAACTAGCACAGATACGCAGTATTTT. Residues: CASSTRQRTSTDTQYF.

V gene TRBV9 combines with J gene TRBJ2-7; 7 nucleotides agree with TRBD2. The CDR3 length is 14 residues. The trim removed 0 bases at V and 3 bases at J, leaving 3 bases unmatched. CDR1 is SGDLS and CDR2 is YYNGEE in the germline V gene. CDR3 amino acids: CASSVGREGYEQYF. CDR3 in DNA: TGTGCCAGCAGCGTAGGGAGGGAGGGCTACGAGCAGTACTTC.

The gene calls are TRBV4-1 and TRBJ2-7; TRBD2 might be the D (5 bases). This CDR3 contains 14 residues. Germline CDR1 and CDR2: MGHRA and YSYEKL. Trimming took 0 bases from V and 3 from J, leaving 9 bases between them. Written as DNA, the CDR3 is TGCGCCAGCAGCCAAGAGGTAACTAGCTACGAGCAGTACTTC. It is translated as CASSQEVTSYEQYF.

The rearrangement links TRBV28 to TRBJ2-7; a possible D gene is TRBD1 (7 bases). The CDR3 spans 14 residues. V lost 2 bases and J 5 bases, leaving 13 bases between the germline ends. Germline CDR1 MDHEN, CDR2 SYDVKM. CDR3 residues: CASSLQGGPDEQYF. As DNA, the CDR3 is TGTGCCAGCAGTTTACAGGGGGGTCCGGACGAGCAGTACTTC.

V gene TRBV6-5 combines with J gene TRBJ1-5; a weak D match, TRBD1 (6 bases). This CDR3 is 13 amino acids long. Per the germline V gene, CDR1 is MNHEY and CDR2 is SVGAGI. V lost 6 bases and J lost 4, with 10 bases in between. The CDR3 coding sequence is TGTGCCAGCAGGCTGGACAGTAATCAGCCCCAGCATTTT. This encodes CASRLDSNQPQHF.

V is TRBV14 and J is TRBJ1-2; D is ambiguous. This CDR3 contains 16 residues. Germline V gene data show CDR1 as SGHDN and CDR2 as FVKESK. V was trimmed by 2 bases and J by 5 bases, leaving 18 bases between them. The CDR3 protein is CASSQSLVPSRYGYTF. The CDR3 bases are TGTGCCAGCAGCCAATCTCTGGTCCCTTCGAGGTATGGCTACACCTTC.

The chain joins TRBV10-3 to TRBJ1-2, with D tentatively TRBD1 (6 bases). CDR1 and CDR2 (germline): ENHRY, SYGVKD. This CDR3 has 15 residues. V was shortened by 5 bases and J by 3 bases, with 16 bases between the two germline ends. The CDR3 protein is CAISPTDRGDYGYTF. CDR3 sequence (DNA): TGTGCCATCAGTCCGACGGACAGAGGCGACTATGGCTACACCTTC.

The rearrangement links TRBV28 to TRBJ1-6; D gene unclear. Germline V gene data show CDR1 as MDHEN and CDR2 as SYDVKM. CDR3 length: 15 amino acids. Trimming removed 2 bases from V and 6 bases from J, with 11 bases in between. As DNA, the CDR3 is TGTGCCAGCAGTTTAGGAGGCAGGACTAATTCACCCCTCCACTTT. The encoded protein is CASSLGGRTNSPLHF. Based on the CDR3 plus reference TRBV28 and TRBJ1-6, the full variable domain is DVKVTQSSRYLVKRTGEKVFLECVQDMDHENMFWYRQDPGLGLRLIYFSYDVKMKEKGDIPEGYSVSREKKERFSLILESASTNQTSMYLCASSLGGRTNSPLHFGNGTRLTVT.

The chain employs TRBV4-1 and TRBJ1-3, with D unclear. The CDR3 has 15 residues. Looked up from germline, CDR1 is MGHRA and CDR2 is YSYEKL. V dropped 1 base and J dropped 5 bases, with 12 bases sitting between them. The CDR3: CASSQVGYARNTIYF. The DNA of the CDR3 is TGCGCCAGCAGCCAAGTGGGCTATGCGCGAAACACCATATATTTT.

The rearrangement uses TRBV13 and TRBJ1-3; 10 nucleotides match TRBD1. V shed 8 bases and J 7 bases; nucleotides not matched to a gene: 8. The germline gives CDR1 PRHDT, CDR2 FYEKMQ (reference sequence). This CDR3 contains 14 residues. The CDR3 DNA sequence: TGTGCCAGCGTCGAGACAGGGGGCCGTAACACCATATATTTT. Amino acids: CASVETGGRNTIYF.

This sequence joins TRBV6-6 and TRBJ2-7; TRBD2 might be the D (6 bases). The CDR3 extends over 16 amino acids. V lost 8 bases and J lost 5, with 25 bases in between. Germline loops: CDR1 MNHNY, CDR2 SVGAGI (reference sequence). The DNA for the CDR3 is TGTGCCAGCTCCTACAGCTCCCGGGAGATGAGGGACGAGCAGTACTTC. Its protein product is CASSYSSREMRDEQYF.

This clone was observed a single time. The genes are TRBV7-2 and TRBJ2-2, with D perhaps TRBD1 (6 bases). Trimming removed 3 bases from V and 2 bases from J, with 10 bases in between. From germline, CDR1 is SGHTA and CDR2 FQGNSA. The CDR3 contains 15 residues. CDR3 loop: CASSFWTENTGELFF. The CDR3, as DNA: TGTGCCAGCAGCTTTTGGACAGAAAACACCGGGGAGCTGTTTTTT.